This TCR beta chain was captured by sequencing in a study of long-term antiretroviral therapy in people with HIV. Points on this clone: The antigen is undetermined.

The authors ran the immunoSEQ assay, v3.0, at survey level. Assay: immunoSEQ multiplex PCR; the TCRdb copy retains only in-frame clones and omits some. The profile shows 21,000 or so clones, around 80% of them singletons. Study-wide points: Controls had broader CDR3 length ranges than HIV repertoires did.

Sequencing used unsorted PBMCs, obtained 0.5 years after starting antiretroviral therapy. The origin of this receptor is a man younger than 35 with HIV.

The CDR3 spells CASSPRDRALHEQYF. CDR3 sequence (DNA): TGTGCCAGCAGCCCCCGGGACAGGGCTCTACACGAGCAGTACTTC. The chain combines TRBV27 with TRBJ2-7, with TRBD1 matching over 9 bases. Unmatched junction bases numbered 11, after V lost 6 bases and J lost 5 bases. The CDR3 extends over 15 amino acids. Germline V gives CDR1 MNHEY, CDR2 SMNVEV (reference sequence).